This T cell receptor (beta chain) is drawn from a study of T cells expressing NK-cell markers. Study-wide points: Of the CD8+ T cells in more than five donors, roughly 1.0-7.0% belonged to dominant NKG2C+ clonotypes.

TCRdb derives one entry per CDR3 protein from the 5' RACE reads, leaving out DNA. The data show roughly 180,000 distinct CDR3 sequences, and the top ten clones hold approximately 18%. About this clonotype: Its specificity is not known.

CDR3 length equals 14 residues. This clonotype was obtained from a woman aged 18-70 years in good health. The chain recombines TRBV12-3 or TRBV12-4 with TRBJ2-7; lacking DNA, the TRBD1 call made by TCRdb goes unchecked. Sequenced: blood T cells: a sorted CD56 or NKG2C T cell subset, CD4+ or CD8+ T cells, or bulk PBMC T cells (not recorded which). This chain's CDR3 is CASSPNGQGNEQYF.